This entry lists 20 T cell receptor beta chains sequenced from one sample in a study of T-cell memory formation after mild COVID-19. TCRdb ran MiXCR on the 5' RACE reads and lists one entry per CDR3 protein. This sample has about 55,000 distinct CDR3 sequences, with 28% found just once. Sequencing was performed on PBMCs or a T cell subset sorted from them (not recorded which). Receptors originate from a man between 18 and 35 years old who had mild COVID-19 (a few samples of this study predate the infection). Cell type and time point are not known.

This clonotype appeared a few times. The chain joins TRBV12-3 or TRBV12-4 to TRBJ2-3, with 8 bases that match TRBD2. Unmatched junction bases numbered 4, after V lost 5 bases and J lost 0 bases. The CDR3 loop spans 15 amino acids. CDR3 coding DNA: TGTGCCAGCAGTCGGACTAGCCCGAGCACAGATACGCAGTATTTT. Translated, it gives CASSRTSPSTDTQYF.

This clonotype showed up just a few times. The chain joins TRBV29-1 to TRBJ1-2; D may be TRBD1 (6 bases). CDR1 is SQVTM and CDR2 is ANQGSEA in the germline V gene. The CDR3 is 12 residues long. V was pared by 5 bases and J by 4 bases, with 11 bases between. The CDR3 coding sequence is TGCAGCGTTCCGGGGGGCACCTATGGCTACACCTTC. It yields the protein CSVPGGTYGYTF.

This clonotype was seen more than once but under ten times. The genes are TRBV12-3 or TRBV12-4 and TRBJ2-1; no definite D call. Trimming shortened V by 5 bases and J by 12 bases, and 14 bases separated the two germline ends. This CDR3 has 12 residues. As DNA, the CDR3 is TGTGCCAGCAGTCCGGATAACCGGAGGCAGTTCTTC. It yields the protein CASSPDNRRQFF.

This chain joins TRBV12-3 or TRBV12-4 and TRBJ2-3; TRBD2 matches at 7 bases. The CDR3 is made up of 13 amino acids. The J segment lost 6 bases and the V segment lost 6 bases, leaving 6 bases of the junction unmatched. CDR3 protein: CASSRGTMDTQYF. Written as DNA, the CDR3 is TGTGCCAGCAGCCGAGGGACTATGGATACGCAGTATTTT.

V and J are TRBV4-1 and TRBJ2-1, with D perhaps matching TRBD1 (5 bases). Between the trimmed V and J ends, which lost 0 bases and 5 bases, there was a span of 14 bases. Germline-derived CDR1 and CDR2 are MGHRA and YSYEKL. The CDR3 runs to 16 residues. The CDR3 nucleotides read TGCGCCAGCAGCCAAGAACCATGGTCAGGGAACAATGAGCAGTTCTTC. It codes for CASSQEPWSGNNEQFF.

V is TRBV4-3 and J is TRBJ1-1; 7 positions agree with TRBD1. Per germline, CDR1 LGHNA and CDR2 YSLEER. The CDR3 loop spans 14 amino acids. Trimming at V came to 2 bases and at J to 6 bases, leaving 6 bases not matched to a gene. The CDR3 spells CASSQTGDLSEAFF. For the CDR3, the DNA is TGCGCCAGCAGCCAAACAGGGGACCTTTCTGAAGCTTTCTTT.

This chain connects TRBV28 to TRBJ2-7, with D possibly matching TRBD2 (6 bases). The CDR3 consists of 13 residues. Trimming took 2 bases from V and 6 from J, leaving 11 bases between them. CDR1 and CDR2 (germline): MDHEN, SYDVKM. The CDR3 nucleotides are TGTGCCAGCAGTTTAGGTCAGGGAGGCGAGCAGTACGTC. Its translation is CASSLGQGGEQYV.

The chain combines TRBV20-1 with TRBJ2-1, with 10 bases identical to TRBD1. Germline values: CDR1 DFQATT, CDR2 SNEGSKA (reference sequence). The trim removed 3 bases at V and 7 bases at J, leaving 9 bases unmatched. The CDR3 consists of 15 residues. The CDR3 DNA follows: TGCAGTGCTAGTGGTCGGACAGGGGGGGTTAATGAGCAGTTCTTC. Translation gives CSASGRTGGVNEQFF.

V usage is TRBV7-9 and J usage is TRBJ1-4; D is perhaps TRBD1 (6 bases). Looked up from germline, CDR1 is SEHNR and CDR2 is FQNEAQ (reference sequence). The length of the CDR3 is 15 residues. Trimming took 4 bases from V and 4 from J, leaving 13 bases between them. The CDR3 sequence is CASSSPQGYNEKLFF. The CDR3 region has the DNA TGTGCCAGCAGCTCACCCCAGGGGTATAATGAAAAACTGTTTTTT. Complete variable domain (other parts from reference TRBV7-9 and TRBJ1-4): DTGVSQNPRHKITKRGQNVTFRCDPISEHNRLYWYRQTLGQGPEFLTYFQNEAQLEKSRLLSDRFSAERPKGSFSTLEIQRTEQGDSAMYLCASSSPQGYNEKLFFGSGTQLSVL.

In this sample, this clonotype turned up a few times. The CDR3 DNA sequence: TGTGCCAGCAGATCGGACAGGGGAAATGAGCAGTTCTTC. It specifies CASRSDRGNEQFF. The gene calls are TRBV6-5 and TRBJ2-1, with 9 bases matching TRBD1. CDR3 length: 13 residues. The germline V gene has CDR1 MNHEY and CDR2 SVGAGI. J lost 7 bases, V lost 6 bases, and 4 bases had no gene match.

The chain uses TRBV4-1 and TRBJ2-5; D is ambiguous. Germline V gene lookup returns CDR1 MGHRA and CDR2 YSYEKL. V was pared by 0 bases and J by 1 base, with 9 bases between. CDR3 size: 15 residues. CDR3 loop: CASSQESGVQETQYF. CDR3 DNA: TGCGCCAGCAGCCAAGAATCCGGCGTCCAAGAGACCCAGTACTTC.

The J gene is TRBJ2-2, the V gene TRBV29-1; D is possibly TRBD2 (6 bases). From germline, CDR1 is SQVTM and CDR2 ANQGSEA. Trimming removed 4 bases at V and 2 bases at J, with 14 bases between. The CDR3 length is 15 residues. CDR3 loop: CSVVSGEANTGELFF. The DNA of the CDR3 is TGCAGCGTTGTTTCCGGGGAGGCAAACACCGGGGAGCTGTTTTTT.

This clonotype was found a few times. The CDR3 reads CASSFGSSGVNYGYTF. CDR3 nucleotide sequence: TGTGCCAGCAGCTTCGGATCCAGTGGGGTTAACTATGGCTACACCTTC. J is TRBJ1-2 and V is TRBV13; no definite D call. Trimming took off 3 bases at V and 1 base at J, with 15 bases between the two ends. The CDR3 runs 16 residues. Germline values: CDR1 PRHDT, CDR2 FYEKMQ (reference sequence).

The chain couples TRBV9 to TRBJ1-2, with D possibly matching TRBD1 (5 bases). Germline V gene data show CDR1 as SGDLS and CDR2 as YYNGEE. V was trimmed by 0 bases and J by 3 bases, leaving 9 bases between them. The CDR3 has 14 amino acids. CDR3 bases: TGTGCCAGCAGCGTAGAAGGGGCCTACTATGGCTACACCTTC. Amino acid sequence: CASSVEGAYYGYTF.

There are a few counts of this clonotype. The chain combines TRBV6-6 with TRBJ2-6; weak D call: TRBD1 (6 bases). Trimming cost V 11 bases and J 2 bases, with 16 bases left between them. The CDR3 totals 15 residues. Germline V lookup: CDR1 MNHNY, CDR2 SVGAGI (reference sequence). CDR3 bases: TGTGCCTGTAGGACAGACCTAGCTGGGGCCAACGTCCTGACTTTC. This codes for CACRTDLAGANVLTF.

The rearrangement links TRBV2 to TRBJ1-6, with TRBD1 as a possible D gene (6 bases). CDR1 and CDR2 (germline): SNHLY, FYNNEI. The CDR3 has 13 amino acids. V gave up 8 bases and J gave up 5 bases, with 10 bases separating them. The CDR3 loop is CASAQGHNSPLHF. CDR3 nucleotides: TGTGCCAGCGCGCAGGGGCATAATTCACCCCTCCACTTT.

This clonotype showed up just a few times. The chain joins TRBV20-1 to TRBJ1-1; D remains ambiguous. This CDR3 has 13 residues. V was pared by 0 bases and J by 1 base, with 6 bases between. Germline V gene sequence: CDR1 DFQATT, CDR2 SNEGSKA (reference sequence). The CDR3 here is CSARDRGNTEAFF. CDR3 bases: TGCAGTGCTAGAGATCGTGGGAACACTGAAGCTTTCTTT.

This clonotype came up a few times. V and J are TRBV28 and TRBJ1-2, with 7 bases identical to TRBD1. Germline V CDR1 and CDR2: MDHEN, SYDVKM. CDR3 length equals 14 residues. V trimming: 2 bases; J trimming: 1 base; junction bases outside the gene matches: 1. In DNA, the CDR3 is TGTGCCAGCAGTTTAGACAGGGTTAACTATGGCTACACCTTC. Translation gives CASSLDRVNYGYTF.

The chain combines TRBV25-1 with TRBJ2-7; D may be TRBD1 or TRBD2 (5 bases each). CDR3 length: 11 residues. The germline gives CDR1 MGHDK, CDR2 SYGVNS. V was shortened by 3 bases and J by 7 bases, with 7 bases between the two germline ends. The CDR3 region is CASSDWGEQYF. The CDR3 coding sequence is TGTGCCAGCAGTGATTGGGGGGAGCAGTACTTC.

This chain connects TRBV25-1 to TRBJ2-2; D may be TRBD1 (6 bases). CDR1 MGHDK and CDR2 SYGVNS come from the germline V gene. Trimming shortened V by 5 bases and J by 5 bases, and 18 bases separated the two germline ends. CDR3 size: 16 residues. The CDR3 region has the DNA TGTGCCAGCAGTACCCCCGGGACAAGGGGTACCGGGGAGCTGTTTTTT. It is translated as CASSTPGTRGTGELFF.